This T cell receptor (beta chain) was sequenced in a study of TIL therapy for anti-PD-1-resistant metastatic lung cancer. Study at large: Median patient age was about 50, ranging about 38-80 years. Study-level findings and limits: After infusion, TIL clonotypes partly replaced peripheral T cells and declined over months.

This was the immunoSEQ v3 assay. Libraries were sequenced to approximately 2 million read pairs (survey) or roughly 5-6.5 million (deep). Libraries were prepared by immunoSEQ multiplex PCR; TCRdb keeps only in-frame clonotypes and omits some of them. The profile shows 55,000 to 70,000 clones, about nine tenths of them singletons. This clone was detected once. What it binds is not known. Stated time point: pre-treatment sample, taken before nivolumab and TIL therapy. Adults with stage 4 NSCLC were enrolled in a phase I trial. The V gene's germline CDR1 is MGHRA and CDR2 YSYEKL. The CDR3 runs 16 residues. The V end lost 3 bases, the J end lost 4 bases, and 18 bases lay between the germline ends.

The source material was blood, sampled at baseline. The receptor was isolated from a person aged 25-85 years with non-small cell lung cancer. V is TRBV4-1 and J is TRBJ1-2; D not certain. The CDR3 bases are TGCGCCAGCAGCCAGCCGGGCCTCTCTCCCCTCTATGGCTACACCTTC. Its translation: CASSQPGLSPLYGYTF.